Below, 6 T cell receptor beta chains from the same sample are listed, as sequenced in a study of T cells in tumors and immune-related adverse events. Clones were sequenced by immunoSEQ multiplex PCR, and TCRdb holds only the in-frame ones, with some missing. The sample has approximately 4,000 clones; roughly 82% are singletons. The sample in question was skin tissue, obtained from a patient treated with anti-PD-1 therapy. The receptors were sampled from a female donor with metastatic renal cell carcinoma.

This chain connects TRBV29-1 to TRBJ2-1; D possibly matches TRBD1 or TRBD2 (7 bases each). The germline V and J ends were trimmed by 7 bases and 7 bases, with 23 bases remaining between them. Germline V gives CDR1 SQVTM, CDR2 ANQGSEA. The CDR3 is 15 residues long. The CDR3 DNA is TGCAGCGCAGAACCAACCAGGGGGGGGGCAAATGAGCAGTTCTTC. Protein product: CSAEPTRGGANEQFF.

The chain is built from TRBV19 and TRBJ1-4; D remains unclear. CDR1 is LNHDA, CDR2 SQIVND, per germline (reference sequence). Trimming removed 2 bases from V and 4 bases from J, with 11 bases in between. The CDR3 runs 15 residues. The CDR3 sequence is CASSIQFGINEKLFF. CDR3 DNA: TGTGCCAGTAGTATACAGTTCGGCATTAATGAAAAACTGTTTTTT.

This clone has just a few counts. The chain links TRBV7-9 to TRBJ2-5; D is possibly TRBD2 (6 bases). Per the germline V gene, CDR1 is SEHNR and CDR2 is FQNEAQ (reference sequence). There are 14 residues in the CDR3. The V and J ends lost 4 bases and 5 bases respectively, with 14 bases between them. The CDR3 DNA follows: TGTGCCAGCAGCTCATCGGGGGTTGCTGAGACCCAGTACTTC. This gives the protein CASSSSGVAETQYF.

Only one count was recorded for this clone. The chain carries TRBV7-6 and TRBJ2-2; TRBD1 matches at 7 bases. Germline CDR1 is SGHVS and CDR2 is FNYEAQ. This CDR3 comprises 15 residues. Trimming cost V 8 bases and J 0 bases; bases outside gene matches: 6. CDR3 residues: CASYRGQTNTGELFF. The CDR3 DNA is TGTGCCAGCTATCGGGGACAGACGAACACCGGGGAGCTGTTTTTT.

This chain connects TRBV11-3 to TRBJ2-7; D gene unclear. V was cut by 8 bases and J by 3 bases, with 17 bases left in between. The CDR3 loop spans 14 amino acids. Germline CDR1 SGHNT, CDR2 YENEEA. CDR3 coding DNA: TGTGCCAGCTCGAATAGCCTTCTAAACTACGAGCAGTACTTC. Translation: CASSNSLLNYEQYF.

CDR3 loop: CASSQVGGEGETQYF. The DNA of the CDR3 is TGCGCCAGCAGCCAAGTCGGGGGGGAGGGAGAGACCCAGTACTTC. The chain carries TRBV4-1 and TRBJ2-5; TRBD2 aligns across 8 bases. Germline values: CDR1 MGHRA, CDR2 YSYEKL. This CDR3 comprises 15 residues. The J segment lost 4 bases and the V segment lost 1 base, leaving 5 bases of the junction unmatched.